The source of this T cell receptor (beta chain) is a study of patients and donors after allogeneic stem cell transplantation. Via MiXCR, TCRdb re-called the RT-PCR reads, giving one row per CDR3 protein. The table shows around 150,000 distinct CDR3 sequences, with over 35% occurring only once. This clonotype was sampled from a human donor who was either an allogeneic HSCT recipient or a stem cell or donor lymphocyte infusion donor (not recorded which). It is not recorded whose cells these are; they may come from a transplant donor. Sequencing input: blood, either unsorted or a sorted T cell fraction (not recorded which).

This CDR3 is CASSPLAGGAIYNEQFF. For the CDR3, the DNA is TGTGCCAGCAGCCCACTGGCTGGCGGCGCCATCTACAATGAGCAGTTCTTC. The chain combines TRBV6-5 with TRBJ2-1; no reliable D call. Per the germline V gene, CDR1 is MNHEY and CDR2 is SVGAGI. The CDR3 runs 17 residues. Trimming left V 6 bases short and J 3 bases short, with 21 bases between.